This TCR beta chain was recovered during a study of blood T cell repertoires in COVID-19 (dated by TCRdb to 2020 to 2022). As for the study more broadly: Samples covering the acute and convalescent phases of COVID-19 were provided by collaborators in the United States, Italy and Spain. Samples were obtained from the ongoing ImmuneRACE study (first 160 participants) and from about 1,300 subjects provided by 6 global collaborators. The material from the prospective study consisted of cDNA or gDNA derived from T cells, B-cell-depleted T cells, or PBMCs. Subjects who had been exposed to COVID-19, were actively infected with it, or had recovered from it provided the deeply sampled blood TCRbeta repertoires that made up the dataset. Where HLA class I and class II types were available, the types were taken from metadata supplied by the sample provider, not from assay-based typing. The repertoires were released in a freely available public database meant as a resource for research on the immune response to SARS-CoV-2. Nearly every sample came with metadata listing a de-identified subject ID, COVID-19 status, age in years and sex. The study at large found these results: Clinical and demographic metadata were provided uncurated, with the amount varying by source and participant.

Regarding this clone: Its antigen is still unknown. Per-nucleotide qualities are absent, and no much larger clonotype sits a single base away.

Participants in the prospective study were enrolled through a virtual design, were aged roughly 18 to 100 years, and lived in approximately 24 United States geographic areas. In the prospective study, cohorts were assigned on the basis of participant-reported clinical history obtained from a screening survey and a study questionnaire. Recovered participants in ImmuneRACE Cohort 3 were defined by two consecutive negative NP/OP PCR tests, clearance by a healthcare professional, or resolution of symptoms. Mobile phlebotomists in the prospective study collected whole blood, serum and a nasopharyngeal or oropharyngeal swab from every participant. Prospective study participants could optionally give additional blood draws and questionnaires over an approximately 2-month period. Before DNA extraction, blood samples from the prospective study were shipped at room temperature or frozen. The germline V gene specifies MGHDK as CDR1 and SYGVNS as CDR2. The CDR3 runs 15 residues from the cysteine to the phenylalanine. The CDR3 DNA has 45 bases and is translated from base 1. V gives up 4 bases and J gives up 4 bases, and the segment between their germline ends measures 14 bases.

TCRbeta CDR3 regions were amplified from genomic DNA using the immunoSEQ Assay, a bias-controlled multiplex PCR. The source study handled its data this way. The number of nucleated cells in each sample was estimated by amplification of reference gene primers within the assay. To quantify the absolute abundance of each unique TCRbeta CDR3 rearrangement, sequence reads were collapsed and filtered. For each sample, productive Simpson clonality was calculated by taking the square root of Simpson's diversity index across productive rearrangements. Entries here come from immuneACCESS through TCRdb and include only in-frame sequences with V and J called. Some clones fail to appear in such tables; in the studies checked, an unresolved V gene covers under half of the shortfall, and the cause of the remainder is unknown. V, J and clone size reflect that table, while D and trimming were determined from the DNA. This sample comprises some 210,000 clones, 80% to 90% of them detected only once. The ten largest make up about a tenth of the sample.

The sequence is built from TRBV25-1 and TRBJ2-1; the D gene is perhaps TRBD1, from 5 matching bases. The sequencing sample was made of PBMCs or T cells enriched from blood (not recorded which). The sequence derives from a man aged 35 to 55 who had recovered from COVID-19. The nucleotides are TGTGCCAGCAGTGGGCTTGGGGCCGCTTACAATGAGCAGTTCTTC. It specifies CASSGLGAAYNEQFF.